This T cell receptor beta chain originates from a study of T cells in Graves' hyperthyroidism and ophthalmopathy. Lactation, pregnancy, other autoimmune disease or uncontrolled infection excluded patients. This clonotype was found a few times. Amplified regions were TCR beta CDR3 sequences from RNA transcripts. First-round RT-PCR targeting the TCR CDR3 was performed with the HTBI primer set. A single record per CDR3 protein comes from TCRdb applying MiXCR to the multiplex PCR reads. The sample lists over 500,000 distinct CDR3 sequences, roughly 16% occurring once. Sequencing was performed on blood. This receptor was taken from a woman younger than 45 with Graves' ophthalmopathy.

The DNA of the CDR3 is TGTGCCAGCAGGAAACCAGGTGGAAGTTACGAGCAGTACTTC. Residues: CASRKPGGSYEQYF. This sequence joins TRBV6-2 or TRBV6-3 and TRBJ2-7, with D uncertain. Trimming shortened V by 6 bases and J by 4 bases, and 16 bases separated the two germline ends. In germline, CDR1 is MNHEY, CDR2 SVGEGT. This CDR3 region has 14 residues.